A selection of T cell receptor beta chains follows, all from one sample in a study of cytomegalovirus exposure and HLA in healthy donors. Sequenced by immunoSEQ multiplex PCR; TCRdb stores in-frame clones only, minus some. There are around 220,000 clones in the sample; around 75% occur only once, and about 1.9% lies in the top ten. Sequenced sample: PBMCs. The source is a woman in her twenties or thirties in good health and CMV-seronegative. Each CDR3 is given with its conserved first and last residue. The D gene is left open where the match is weak. Rows give clone size only sometimes, using once, few, many, or a class for an expanded clone.

J gene,clone size,V gene,D gene,CDR3 protein,CDR3 DNA
TRBJ2-3,-,TRBV11-2,TRBD1,CASSLTGSGTDTQYF,TGTGCCAGCAGCCTGACAGGGTCGGGCACAGATACGCAGTATTTT
TRBJ1-4,-,TRBV6-6,-,CASSYTSEEKLFF,TGTGCCAGCAGTTACACCTCCGAGGAAAAACTGTTTTTT
TRBJ1-1,-,TRBV9,-,CASSVGNSPNTEAFF,TGTGCCAGCAGCGTAGGTAACAGCCCCAACACTGAAGCTTTCTTT
TRBJ2-7,-,TRBV30,TRBD1,CALTGTGAYEQYF,TGTGCCTTAACCGGGACAGGAGCCTACGAGCAGTACTTC
TRBJ2-1,few,TRBV4-2,-,CASSQDGGPGEQFF,TGTGCCAGCAGCCAAGATGGAGGGCCGGGAGAGCAGTTCTTC
TRBJ1-2,few,TRBV2,-,CASSPDRIYGYTF,TGTGCCAGCAGTCCCGACAGGATCTATGGCTACACCTTC
TRBJ2-7,-,TRBV11-2,TRBD1,CASSLVTGGGYEQYF,TGTGCCAGCAGCTTAGTTACAGGGGGCGGTTACGAGCAGTACTTC
TRBJ1-3,-,TRBV18,-,CASSRDSPGNTIYF,TGTGCCAGCTCAAGAGACAGCCCTGGAAACACCATATATTTT
TRBJ2-1,-,TRBV27,-,CASSLSSSAPYNEQFF,TGTGCCAGCAGTTTATCGTCTAGCGCCCCCTACAATGAGCAGTTCTTC
TRBJ2-7,-,TRBV27,TRBD1,CASSSRTGSYEQYF,TGTGCCAGCAGTTCCCGGACAGGGTCCTACGAGCAGTACTTC
TRBJ1-5,-,TRBV6-7,-,CAIRTGHRIHYVNQPQHF,TGTGCCATCAGAACGGGACACCGCATTCATTACGTTAATCAGCCCCAGCATTTT
TRBJ1-1,-,TRBV5-1,-,CASSLSMNTEAFF,TGCGCCAGCAGCTTATCTATGAACACTGAAGCTTTCTTT
TRBJ2-3,-,TRBV6-5,-,CASSRGTSTDTQYF,TGTGCCAGCAGTCGGGGGACTAGCACAGATACGCAGTATTTT
TRBJ1-6,once,TRBV6-5,-,CASSREVHNSPLHF,TGTGCCAGCAGTCGGGAAGTTCATAATTCACCCCTCCACTTT
TRBJ2-2,-,TRBV5-8,-,CASTSLGADTGELFF,TGTGCCAGCACCTCACTGGGTGCGGACACCGGGGAGCTGTTTTTT
TRBJ2-1,-,TRBV2,TRBD2,CASRGSGNLYNEQFF,TGTGCCAGCAGGGGTAGCGGGAACCTCTACAATGAGCAGTTCTTC
TRBJ2-1,few,TRBV7-8,TRBD2,CASSFLAGVNYNEQFF,TGTGCCAGCAGCTTTTTAGCGGGAGTAAACTACAATGAGCAGTTCTTC
TRBJ1-1,-,TRBV2,-,CASRDLYGVSTEAFF,TGTGCCAGCAGGGACCTCTACGGGGTATCCACTGAAGCTTTCTTT
TRBJ2-1,-,TRBV9,TRBD2,CASSERAGEFDEQFF,TGTGCCAGCAGCGAAAGAGCGGGAGAATTCGATGAGCAGTTCTTC
TRBJ2-3,few,TRBV7-9,TRBD2,CASSLVTSGDTQYF,TGTGCCAGCAGCTTAGTGACTAGCGGAGATACGCAGTATTTT
TRBJ2-1,-,TRBV9,TRBD2,CASSLHRAGEYNEQFF,TGTGCCAGCAGCCTACATCGAGCGGGGGAGTACAATGAGCAGTTCTTC
TRBJ2-3,-,TRBV7-3,-,CASSQDNTDTQYF,TGTGCCAGCAGCCAGGACAACACAGATACGCAGTATTTT
TRBJ2-3,-,TRBV4-1,-,CASSQDGAGTSSTDTQYF,TGCGCCAGCAGCCAAGATGGGGCAGGAACTTCTAGCACAGATACGCAGTATTTT
TRBJ2-7,-,TRBV5-4,-,CASSSDSYTYEQYF,TGTGCCAGCAGTTCAGACAGTTACACCTACGAGCAGTACTTC
TRBJ2-7,-,TRBV7-9,TRBD2,CASSSRLAGEDIYEQYF,TGTGCCAGCAGCAGTCGACTAGCGGGAGAAGATATCTACGAGCAGTACTTC
TRBJ1-2,-,TRBV27,TRBD1,CASSALGTGDGYTF,TGTGCCAGCAGTGCCCTAGGGACAGGGGATGGCTACACCTTC
TRBJ1-6,once,TRBV5-1,TRBD1,CASSEGQGLNSPLHF,TGCGCCAGCAGCGAAGGACAGGGGCTTAATTCACCCCTCCACTTT
TRBJ2-1,few,TRBV7-3,-,CASSLVPGYNEQFF,TGTGCCAGCAGCTTAGTCCCGGGATACAATGAGCAGTTCTTC
TRBJ2-5,-,TRBV5-1,TRBD1,CASSLSGDRGRETQYF,TGCGCCAGCAGCTTGAGCGGAGACAGGGGTAGGGAGACCCAGTACTTC
TRBJ1-2,-,TRBV6-6,TRBD1,CATAGGSDGYTF,TGTGCCACCGCAGGGGGCTCGGATGGCTACACCTTC
TRBJ2-7,-,TRBV12-5,TRBD1,CASWVGTGTGPREQYF,TGTGCTAGTTGGGTGGGGACCGGGACAGGTCCGCGGGAGCAGTACTTC
TRBJ1-4,-,TRBV2,-,CASKYREVGEKLFF,TGTGCCAGCAAGTACAGGGAAGTGGGTGAAAAACTGTTTTTT
TRBJ2-1,once,TRBV12-1,-,CASYSGTSGSPGYNEQFF,TGTGCCAGCTACTCCGGAACTAGCGGGAGCCCGGGCTACAATGAGCAGTTCTTC
TRBJ2-3,-,TRBV5-1,TRBD1,CASSLDANRGLRATDTQYF,TGCGCCAGCAGCTTAGACGCAAACAGGGGGCTGAGGGCCACAGATACGCAGTATTTT
TRBJ2-1,-,TRBV13,TRBD2,CASSLWRGGDNEQFF,TGTGCCAGCAGCTTGTGGCGGGGGGGGGACAATGAGCAGTTCTTC
TRBJ1-1,-,TRBV30,-,CAWSHGWRNTEAFF,TGTGCCTGGTCCCATGGCTGGAGAAACACTGAAGCTTTCTTT
TRBJ2-5,few,TRBV5-1,-,CASSLTGSRGETQYF,TGCGCCAGCAGCTTGACAGGGTCCAGGGGAGAGACCCAGTACTTC
TRBJ2-5,-,TRBV9,TRBD1,CASSGQGIGLETQYF,TGTGCCAGCAGCGGACAGGGGATCGGTTTGGAGACCCAGTACTTC
TRBJ1-4,-,TRBV5-4,-,CASSAKWEGTDNEKLFF,TGTGCCAGCAGCGCGAAATGGGAGGGGACGGATAATGAAAAACTGTTTTTT
TRBJ2-1,-,TRBV25-1,-,CASSTPLTVNEQFF,TGTGCCAGCAGCACCCCTCTTACGGTGAATGAGCAGTTCTTC
TRBJ1-5,-,TRBV2,TRBD1,CASSGGQGVNQPQHF,TGTGCCAGCAGTGGGGGACAGGGGGTAAATCAGCCCCAGCATTTT
TRBJ2-5,-,TRBV7-9,TRBD1,CASSAVPPGGSGETQYF,TGTGCCAGCAGCGCAGTACCCCCAGGGGGCTCCGGAGAGACCCAGTACTTC
TRBJ2-1,-,TRBV5-1,TRBD2,CASSFAGGNNEQFF,TGCGCCAGCAGCTTCGCGGGGGGGAACAATGAGCAGTTCTTC
TRBJ2-5,-,TRBV5-4,TRBD2,CASSRLADETQYF,TGTGCCAGCAGTAGACTAGCTGATGAGACCCAGTACTTC
TRBJ2-7,-,TRBV4-1,-,CASSPTGVPAYEQYF,TGCGCCAGCAGCCCCACGGGGGTTCCCGCCTACGAGCAGTACTTC
TRBJ1-2,-,TRBV5-1,TRBD1,CASTYTGGSSLGGYTF,TGCGCCAGCACTTACACAGGGGGTTCCTCTTTAGGTGGCTACACCTTC
TRBJ2-5,-,TRBV5-8,TRBD1,CASSLYQGEETQYF,TGTGCCAGCAGCTTGTATCAGGGGGAAGAGACCCAGTACTTC
TRBJ1-2,few,TRBV19,-,CASSTGFEGYTF,TGTGCCAGTAGTACAGGATTTGAGGGCTACACCTTC
TRBJ2-5,-,TRBV10-2,-,CASIPHRPVFSFLDREETQYF,TGCGCCAGCATCCCCCATCGGCCAGTGTTTAGTTTCTTGGACAGAGAAGAGACCCAGTACTTC
TRBJ1-3,few,TRBV4-1,-,CASSQVMSPGWGNTIYF,TGCGCCAGCAGCCAAGTAATGTCTCCCGGGTGGGGAAACACCATATATTTT
TRBJ2-5,-,TRBV6-5,-,CASSYLGSMETQYF,TGTGCCAGCAGTTACCTCGGGTCCATGGAGACCCAGTACTTC
TRBJ2-3,-,TRBV6-1,-,CASFNGVHMDTQYF,TGTGCCAGCTTCAACGGGGTTCACATGGATACGCAGTATTTT
TRBJ2-1,-,TRBV5-1,TRBD2,CASSLVASGGGTNEQFF,TGCGCCAGCAGCTTGGTGGCTAGCGGGGGGGGGACGAATGAGCAGTTCTTC
TRBJ2-2,-,TRBV14,-,CASSQDLTGTGELFF,TGTGCCAGCAGCCAAGACCTAACGGGAACCGGGGAGCTGTTTTTT
TRBJ2-7,-,TRBV5-6,TRBD2,CASGTSDKYEQYF,TGTGCCAGCGGGACTAGCGATAAGTACGAGCAGTACTTC
TRBJ1-5,-,TRBV19,-,CASSISGVQPQHF,TGTGCCAGTAGTATAAGCGGGGTTCAGCCCCAGCATTTT
TRBJ2-3,-,TRBV5-1,TRBD2,CASSLYATSGGIRNTQYF,TGCGCCAGCAGCTTGTACGCGACTAGCGGGGGGATTAGGAATACGCAGTATTTT
TRBJ1-4,few,TRBV27,-,CASSLWGHEKLFF,TGTGCCAGCAGTTTATGGGGGCATGAAAAACTGTTTTTT
TRBJ2-2,-,TRBV6-1,-,CASSEEGGLWNTGELFF,TGTGCCAGCAGTGAAGAAGGAGGACTGTGGAACACCGGGGAGCTGTTTTTT
TRBJ1-2,-,TRBV27,-,CASSFQGDNYGYTF,TGTGCCAGCAGTTTTCAGGGTGATAACTATGGCTACACCTTC